Given below is one T cell receptor beta chain in context. Its antigen is unidentified. Germline V gives CDR1 MNHEY, CDR2 SMNVEV (reference sequence). CDR3 length: 15 amino acids. The V segment lost 3 bases and the J segment 2 bases; nucleotides outside the gene matches: 6. The data were obtained in a study of identical twins. Whole-study results and caveats: Beta out-of-frame sequences showed weaker excess twin sharing. Memory repertoires showed no such pattern, whereas abundant cord blood beta clonotypes carried fewer insertions. Models, which agreed with sharing between unrelated individuals, nonetheless underestimated the out-of-frame TCR alpha sharing seen in monozygotic twins.

TCRdb re-analysed the 5' RACE reads in MiXCR, keeping a single row per CDR3 protein. The sample holds 1.5 million to 2 million distinct CDR3 sequences, about 32% seen once. The rearrangement links TRBV27 to TRBJ1-2, with 7 bases that match TRBD1. The sequencing input was cord blood. The sequence came from a newborn girl in good health. The CDR3 DNA sequence: TGTGCCAGCAGTTTTAGGAGGGGGCGAAACTATGGCTACACCTTC. Encoded protein: CASSFRRGRNYGYTF.